These T cell receptor beta chains were read from a single sample in a study of T cell repertoires in cytomegalovirus infection. The antigens of these receptors remain unknown. Via MiXCR, TCRdb re-called the reads, giving one row per CDR3 protein. The table lists tens of thousands of distinct CDR3 sequences, roughly 18% of them singletons. The input for sequencing was CD8+ T cells from cultured PBMCs, taken from culture after CMV antigen stimulation. The receptors originated from a human donor in good health (CMV status not recorded). Some clones in this sample may be carry-over from other donors' samples. Both conserved end residues are part of each CDR3. Each record gives: V gene, CDR3 protein.

TRBV20-1 | CSASGMGGRFNEQYF
TRBV6-2/TRBV6-3 | CASSYSPRLEQFF
TRBV27 | CASRTGSTDTQYF
TRBV9 | CASSGGHTQYF
TRBV10-3 | CAISESGKTYEQYF
TRBV7-6 | CASSGETSTDTQYF
TRBV12-3/TRBV12-4 | CASSLGRIAGGPGDEQFF
TRBV6-6 | CASSYTALGEQYF
TRBV7-9 | CASSSRASSYNEQFF
TRBV13 | CASTRGPVANYGYTF
TRBV7-9 | CASSFTRTSTDTQYF
TRBV7-2 | CASSPRARGTDTQYF
TRBV6-5 | CASSYGVAGSTDTQYF
TRBV14 | CASSQGSGLTNSPLHF
TRBV15 | CATSRDRGWEAFF
TRBV5-1 | CASSLRSGQGLYSNQPQHF
TRBV9 | CASSPGGSEQFF
TRBV3-1 | CASSSRIYHFRGPEKSYNEQFF
TRBV5-6 | CASSSLPDRDSPLHF
TRBV12-3/TRBV12-4 | CASSSGDRGYEQYF
TRBV4-3 | CASSKGDIAGELFF
TRBV27 | CASKTSSGANVLTF
TRBV10-3 | CAISGGGGDADTEAFF
TRBV27 | CASSLANTGELFF
TRBV27 | CASSFWASEQYF
TRBV5-1 | CASSLGHRDPNTGELFF
TRBV28 | CASSVEGDRNQPQHF
TRBV4-3 | CASSPSHKTNYGYTF
TRBV7-8 | CASSWTLGDGTDTQYF
TRBV7-6 | CASSTTGDGNQPQHF
TRBV28 | CASNLGGNSPLHF
TRBV12-3/TRBV12-4 | CASSPDSSVGGEMYF
TRBV12-3/TRBV12-4 | CASSSWTGDYEQYF
TRBV2 | CASTRQGVSNEQFF
TRBV6-6 | CASSYGQGTYEQYF